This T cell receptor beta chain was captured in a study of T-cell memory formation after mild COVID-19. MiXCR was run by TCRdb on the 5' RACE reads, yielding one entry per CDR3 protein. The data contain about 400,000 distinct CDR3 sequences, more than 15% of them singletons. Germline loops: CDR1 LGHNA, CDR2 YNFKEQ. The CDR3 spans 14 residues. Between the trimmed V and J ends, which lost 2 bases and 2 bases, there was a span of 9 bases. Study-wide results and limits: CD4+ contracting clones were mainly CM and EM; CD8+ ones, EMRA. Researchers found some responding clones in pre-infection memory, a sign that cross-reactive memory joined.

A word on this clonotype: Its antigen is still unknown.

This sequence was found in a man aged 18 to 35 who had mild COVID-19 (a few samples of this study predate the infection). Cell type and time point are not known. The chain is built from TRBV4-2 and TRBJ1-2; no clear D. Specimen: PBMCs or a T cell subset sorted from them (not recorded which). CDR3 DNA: TGTGCCAGCAGCCAAAGGCTCGGGAACTATGGCTACACCTTC. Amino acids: CASSQRLGNYGYTF.